Presented here are 3 T cell receptor beta chains from one specimen sequenced in a study of Tregs in tolerant kidney transplant recipients. TCRdb keeps only in-frame clones here, not all; method: immunoSEQ multiplex PCR. The sample yields roughly 32,000 clones, of which the top ten take up approximately 15%. Sequenced material: CD8+ T cells from blood, taken before the transplant. The receptors originated from a human donor who received a combined kidney and bone marrow transplant.

In the case of this clone: The sequenced fragment ends 3 residues before the CDR3 boundary, so the rest is inferred from the germline J gene. The chain recombines TRBV5-5 with TRBJ2-7, with no clear D. This CDR3 spans 11 amino acids. Germline V gene data show CDR1 as SGHKS and CDR2 as YYEKEE (reference sequence). V lost 2 bases and J lost 6, with 6 bases in between. The CDR3 region is CASSLGLEQYF. CDR3 DNA (partial): TGTGCCAGCAGCTTAGGTCTCGAG.

About this clone itself: The CDR3 end is not reached by the read, which stops 3 residues before it; the germline J gene fills it in. This chain uses TRBV19 with TRBJ2-3; TRBD2 matches at 7 bases. Looked up from germline, CDR1 is LNHDA and CDR2 is SQIVND (reference sequence). This CDR3 has 14 amino acids. Trimming cost V 4 bases and J 6 bases; bases outside gene matches: 7. CDR3 region: CASSTQRDWDTQYF. The part of the CDR3 DNA that was read is TGTGCCAGTAGTACGCAGCGGGATTGGGATACG.

As to this clone: The CDR3 is cut off 3 residues early in the read; its end comes from the germline J gene. The rearrangement uses TRBV4-2 and TRBJ1-5; 8 bases line up with TRBD1. This CDR3 spans 16 amino acids. J was trimmed by 4 bases and V by 0 bases; bases with no gene match: 5. The germline V gene encodes CDR1 LGHNA and CDR2 YNFKEQ. The DNA read from the CDR3 is TGTGCCAGCAGCCAAGAGGGGACAGGCAAGAATCAGCCC. It is translated as CASSQEGTGKNQP. The whole CDR3 sequence is CASSQEGTGKNQPQHF.